One TCR beta chain is described in this entry. Its antigen is unknown. The PCR had 60 Vbeta and 13 Jbeta primers. Measured with immunoSEQ multiplex PCR; TCRdb has only the in-frame clones, and not every one. Here the sample table reports about 200,000 clones. This CDR3 region has 14 residues. Germline trimming cut 5 bases from V and 7 bases from J; bases unmatched to any gene: 8. Germline V gene data show CDR1 as LNHNV and CDR2 as YYDKDF (reference sequence). This sample is drawn from a study of cytomegalovirus exposure and HLA in healthy donors. For the study at large: Ancestry clustering placed about 80% of approximately 420 genotyped donors in the Caucasian-associated cluster. General study findings and limits: Another analysis was done later, and it associated approximately 17,000 TCR beta sequences with HLA alleles at 0.05 false discovery rate. Most TCR sequences showed up rarely, but some public TCRs showed up in many donors. A later analysis showed that HLA-associated TCR beta chains had undergone more clonal expansion than equally common others.

The clonotype comes from a boy between 10 and 17 years old in good health and CMV-seronegative. The rearrangement joins TRBV15 to TRBJ1-2, with 9 positions matching TRBD1. The material sequenced was PBMCs. The DNA of the CDR3 is TGTGCCACCAGCCGCCGGACAGGGGATGGTGGCTACACCTTC. Its protein is CATSRRTGDGGYTF.